Here is one T cell receptor (beta chain) with its context. Expressed TCRB transcripts were sequenced because the entire RNA isolate underwent reverse transcription. The data were produced by immunoSEQ multiplex PCR, yet TCRdb's version contains in-frame clones alone and is incomplete. The sample holds under 900,000 clones, under 20% seen once. Germline CDR1 is SGHAT and CDR2 is FQNNGV. With 2 bases removed from V and 1 base from J, the gap between germline ends came to 14 bases. The CDR3 totals 17 residues. The sample originates from a study of beta chain features in type 1 diabetes. The V and J genes are TRBV11-2 and TRBJ2-2; D might be TRBD1 (6 bases). The TCR was taken from a woman aged 18-29 years in good health. Sequencing input: naive CD4+ T cells from blood. The CDR3 DNA reads as TGTGCCAGCAGCTTATTCCGGGACACCCGGAACACCGGGGAGCTGTTTTTT. Its protein is CASSLFRDTRNTGELFF.